One sample yielded the 23 T cell receptor beta chains listed below, sequenced in a study of cytomegalovirus exposure and HLA in healthy donors. The method was immunoSEQ multiplex PCR; TCRdb's version includes in-frame clones alone and lacks a portion of them. The sample has about 350,000 clones, around 90% seen once; the top ten hold about 1%. The sequenced material came from PBMCs. These receptors came from a woman in her thirties in good health and CMV-seropositive.

The chain combines TRBV2 with TRBJ2-1; no reliable D call. Germline CDR1 is SNHLY and CDR2 is FYNNEI. V gave up 1 base and J gave up 6 bases, with 13 bases separating them. CDR3 length: 15 residues. The CDR3: CASSEEHLVGNEQFF. The CDR3 DNA sequence: TGTGCCAGCAGTGAAGAGCATTTGGTCGGCAATGAGCAGTTCTTC. Complete variable domain (other parts from reference TRBV2 and TRBJ2-1): EPEVTQTPSHQVTQMGQEVILRCVPISNHLYFYWYRQILGQKVEFLVSFYNNEISEKSEIFDDQFSVERPDGSNFTLKIRSTKLEDSAMYFCASSEEHLVGNEQFFGPGTRLTVL.

The chain has TRBV13 and TRBJ2-7; the D gene could be TRBD1 or TRBD2 (5 bases each). CDR3 size: 15 residues. Germline V gene data show CDR1 as PRHDT and CDR2 as FYEKMQ (reference sequence). Deletions cut 4 bases from V and 4 bases from J, with 17 bases between. The CDR3: CASSSLGTWSYEQYF. The CDR3 bases are TGTGCCAGCAGCTCTCTCGGGACGTGGTCGTACGAGCAGTACTTC.

CDR3 sequence (DNA): TGTGCCAGCAGGTGGGGAAATGAGCAGTTCTTC. Its translation: CASRWGNEQFF. This chain links TRBV5-6 with TRBJ2-1; the D is unclear. V was trimmed by 5 bases and J by 7 bases, leaving 7 bases between them. The CDR3 loop spans 11 amino acids. Germline assignment: CDR1 SGHDT and CDR2 YYEEEE.

The gene calls are TRBV7-9 and TRBJ1-2; weak D call: TRBD1 (6 bases). The V end lost 1 base, the J end lost 5 bases, and 26 bases lay between the germline ends. This CDR3 comprises 19 residues. Germline V gene lookup returns CDR1 SEHNR and CDR2 FQNEAQ (reference sequence). This CDR3 is CASSLVEGEQGSPSYGYTF. In nucleotides, the CDR3 is TGTGCCAGCAGCTTAGTTGAGGGCGAACAGGGCTCACCCTCATATGGCTACACCTTC.

This chain uses TRBV9 with TRBJ2-7, with D hard to call. Deletions cut 2 bases from V and 1 base from J, with 10 bases between. Per germline, CDR1 SGDLS and CDR2 YYNGEE. This CDR3 is 14 amino acids long. The CDR3 spells CASSVAISSYEQYF. Here the CDR3 DNA reads TGTGCCAGCAGCGTTGCCATCTCGTCCTACGAGCAGTACTTC.

The rearrangement uses TRBV9 and TRBJ2-7, with D tentatively TRBD2 (5 bases). This CDR3 has 13 residues. CDR1 is SGDLS and CDR2 is YYNGEE in the germline V gene. The ends were cut back, 3 bases at V and 7 bases at J, with 14 bases in the middle. CDR3 in amino acids: CASSAPLEEEQYF. DNA of the CDR3: TGTGCCAGCAGCGCCCCCCTGGAGGAGGAGCAGTACTTC.

The chain carries TRBV11-2 and TRBJ2-7, with D unresolved. Germline CDR1 and CDR2: SGHAT and FQNNGV. The V end lost 4 bases, the J end lost 0 bases, and 13 bases lay between the germline ends. The CDR3 loop spans 15 amino acids. CDR3 loop: CASSSLRSISYEQYF. The CDR3 region has the DNA TGTGCCAGCAGCTCCCTTAGGAGTATCTCCTACGAGCAGTACTTC. Full variable domain (remainder filled in from reference TRBV11-2 and TRBJ2-7): EAGVAQSPRYKIIEKRQSVAFWCNPISGHATLYWYQQILGQGPKLLIQFQNNGVVDDSQLPKDRFSAERLKGVDSTLKIQPAKLEDSAVYLCASSSLRSISYEQYFGPGTRLTVT.

The V gene is TRBV19, the J gene TRBJ1-2; 7 nucleotides line up with TRBD1. V lost 3 bases and J lost 4; bases outside the gene matches: 8. The CDR3 sequence is 15 residues long. CDR1 is LNHDA and CDR2 is SQIVND in the germline V gene (reference sequence). The CDR3 reads CASSMGTGEGYGYTF. CDR3 in DNA: TGTGCCAGTAGTATGGGCACAGGGGAGGGCTATGGCTACACCTTC.

This clone has only a few counts. The chain couples TRBV19 to TRBJ1-5; D is possibly TRBD1 (5 bases). The germline V and J ends were trimmed by 3 bases and 3 bases, with 12 bases remaining between them. Germline loops: CDR1 LNHDA, CDR2 SQIVND (reference sequence). This CDR3 region has 15 residues. The CDR3 sequence is CASSIQGKFNQPQHF. The CDR3 DNA reads as TGTGCCAGTAGTATCCAGGGTAAGTTCAATCAGCCCCAGCATTTT.

V usage is TRBV11-1 and J usage is TRBJ2-5; the match to TRBD1 covers 10 bases. V shed 5 bases and J 3 bases; nucleotides not matched to a gene: 9. Germline CDR1 and CDR2: SGHAT and FQDESV (reference sequence). The CDR3 runs 16 residues. The CDR3 coding sequence is TGTGCCAGCAGCCTACGCTACGGGACAGGGGAAGAGACCCAGTACTTC. Translated: CASSLRYGTGEETQYF.

Notes on this clone: The sample holds other DNA sequences that translate to the same CDR3. The chain links TRBV2 to TRBJ2-5; D gene unclear. V was trimmed by 9 bases and J by 1 base, leaving 3 bases between them. CDR1 and CDR2 (germline): SNHLY, FYNNEI. There are 10 residues in the CDR3. The CDR3 DNA follows: TGTGCCAGTTCCCAAGAGACCCAGTACTTC. Encoded protein: CASSQETQYF.

The chain employs TRBV11-2 and TRBJ2-3, with 9 nucleotides matching TRBD1. After removal of 3 bases from V and 5 bases from J, the junction contained 6 bases not matched to a gene. Germline-derived CDR1 and CDR2 are SGHAT and FQNNGV. The length of the CDR3 is 15 residues. CDR3 nucleotides: TGTGCCAGCAGCTTTAATACAGGGGGCGGAGATACGCAGTATTTT. Residues: CASSFNTGGGDTQYF.

The chain has TRBV7-3 and TRBJ2-1; 10 bases line up with TRBD2. The germline gives CDR1 SGHTA, CDR2 FQGTGA. This CDR3 has 16 residues. V was clipped by 2 bases and J by 4 bases; unmatched bases: 5. In nucleotides, the CDR3 is TGTGCCAGCAGCTTAGGGCTAGCGGGAGAGTACAATGAGCAGTTCTTC. Protein product: CASSLGLAGEYNEQFF. Using reference TRBV7-3 and TRBJ2-1 for the parts outside the CDR3, the full variable domain is GAGVSQTPSNKVTEKGKYVELRCDPISGHTALYWYRQSLGQGPEFLIYFQGTGAADDSGLPNDRFFAVRPEGSVSTLKIQRTERGDSAVYLCASSLGLAGEYNEQFFGPGTRLTVL.

The CDR3 DNA reads TGTGCCAGCAGCAGGGGGTGGCAAGAGACCCAGTACTTC. This encodes CASSRGWQETQYF. V usage is TRBV7-7 and J usage is TRBJ2-5, with a possible D match to TRBD1 (6 bases). V was shortened by 5 bases and J by 2 bases, with 9 bases between the two germline ends. The CDR3 has 13 amino acids. Germline V gene lookup returns CDR1 SSHAT and CDR2 FNYEAQ (reference sequence).

The rearrangement joins TRBV7-7 to TRBJ2-1; 9 bases fit TRBD2. This CDR3 contains 15 residues. Looked up from germline, CDR1 is SSHAT and CDR2 is FNYEAQ (reference sequence). The ends lost 6 bases at V and 0 bases at J; junction bases unmatched: 3. The CDR3, as DNA: TGTGCCAGCAGTCCTAGCGGGACCTCCTACAATGAGCAGTTCTTC. Translated: CASSPSGTSYNEQFF. Full variable domain (remainder filled in from reference TRBV7-7 and TRBJ2-1): GAGVSQSPRYKVTKRGQDVTLRCDPISSHATLYWYQQALGQGPEFLTYFNYEAQPDKSGLPSDRFSAERPEGSISTLTIQRTEQRDSAMYRCASSPSGTSYNEQFFGPGTRLTVL.

The rearrangement links TRBV9 to TRBJ2-1, with 7 bases identical to TRBD2. The V and J ends lost 4 bases and 4 bases, in that order; junction bases with no gene match: 14. CDR1 and CDR2 from the germline V gene are SGDLS and YYNGEE. This CDR3 spans 17 amino acids. CDR3 region: CASSLTRAGRGYNEQFF. The CDR3 bases are TGTGCCAGCAGCCTAACCCGAGCGGGGCGGGGATACAATGAGCAGTTCTTC.

This clone was found once. The gene calls are TRBV9 and TRBJ1-2; D is possibly TRBD1 (5 bases). Per germline, CDR1 SGDLS and CDR2 YYNGEE. The CDR3 is 14 residues long. V shed 4 bases and J shed 0 bases, with 10 bases lying between them. CDR3 residues: CASSPMTANYGYTF. CDR3 in DNA: TGTGCCAGCAGCCCGATGACAGCTAACTATGGCTACACCTTC.

The genes are TRBV4-2 and TRBJ2-3; no definite D call. Trimming removed 1 base from V and 4 bases from J, with 6 bases in between. CDR3 length: 13 amino acids. CDR1 LGHNA and CDR2 YNFKEQ come from the germline V gene. Here the CDR3 reads CASSQALSDTQYF. CDR3 DNA sequence: TGTGCCAGCAGCCAAGCACTATCAGATACGCAGTATTTT.

The J gene is TRBJ2-7, the V gene TRBV28; D gene unclear. Germline V lookup: CDR1 MDHEN, CDR2 SYDVKM. Trimming pared 7 bases from V and 3 bases from J, leaving 19 bases between. This CDR3 comprises 15 residues. This chain's CDR3 is CASTYQGKAHYEQYF. CDR3 in DNA: TGTGCCAGCACTTACCAAGGGAAGGCCCACTACGAGCAGTACTTC.

The chain recombines TRBV2 with TRBJ2-7; D might be TRBD1 or TRBD2, each matching 6 bases. The CDR3 length is 15 residues. The V gene lost 5 bases and the J gene lost 5 bases, with 19 bases spanning the gap. Germline V lookup: CDR1 SNHLY, CDR2 FYNNEI. CDR3: CASSPEGGLVNEQYF. The CDR3 coding sequence is TGTGCCAGCAGTCCCGAGGGGGGTTTGGTCAACGAGCAGTACTTC.

The chain uses TRBV12-5 and TRBJ2-7; D is unclear. Germline V gives CDR1 LGHNT, CDR2 FRNRAP. The germline V and J ends were trimmed by 0 bases and 2 bases, with 2 bases remaining between them. The CDR3 totals 12 residues. The CDR3 reads CASGLVPYEQYF. The CDR3 DNA reads TGTGCTAGTGGTTTGGTCCCCTACGAGCAGTACTTC.

The chain joins TRBV6-5 to TRBJ2-7; 7 nucleotides match TRBD1. Germline assignment: CDR1 MNHEY and CDR2 SVGAGI. The CDR3 runs 14 residues. With 2 bases clipped from V and 3 bases from J, the junction kept 4 bases outside the gene matches. CDR3 sequence: CASSYGDSRYEQYF. CDR3 coding DNA: TGTGCCAGCAGTTACGGGGACAGCCGCTACGAGCAGTACTTC.

J is TRBJ2-7 and V is TRBV15; possibly TRBD1 for D (5 bases). CDR1 is LNHNV and CDR2 is YYDKDF in the germline V gene (reference sequence). The V end was cut by 1 base, the J end by 3 bases, with 19 bases between. This CDR3 comprises 17 residues. For the CDR3, the DNA is TGTGCCACCAGCAGAGGATCGGTAGGGGCCAACAACTACGAGCAGTACTTC. Amino acid sequence: CATSRGSVGANNYEQYF.